This T cell receptor (beta chain) was identified in a study of control samples from healthy donors and cancer patients. Relative to its sample, this clone is medium-sized. Some clones are missing from TCRdb's copy, which holds only in-frame ones; the method was immunoSEQ multiplex PCR. The sample has roughly 130,000 clones; about 95% are singletons. Per germline, CDR1 SNHLY and CDR2 FYNNEI. Trimming stripped 2 bases from V and 0 bases from J, with 4 bases between. There are 13 residues in the CDR3. The chain uses TRBV2 and TRBJ2-5; no reliable D call. Sequencing was performed on blood. The clonotype was recovered from a man aged 25 to 40 in good health. CDR3 DNA sequence: TGTGCCAGCAGTGAATGGGACCAAGAGACCCAGTACTTC. Protein sequence: CASSEWDQETQYF.